This passage covers 30 T cell receptor beta chains from one sample sequenced in a study of blood T cell repertoires in COVID-19. Repertoires were generated with immunoSEQ multiplex PCR, while TCRdb's copy carries only in-frame clones and drops some. Among about 310,000 clones listed, about nine tenths were seen once. Sequencing was done on a sample of PBMCs or T cells enriched from blood (not recorded which). These receptors came from a woman between 18 and 29 years old who had recovered from COVID-19.

The chain carries TRBV2 and TRBJ2-6; the D gene is possibly TRBD2 (5 bases). In germline, CDR1 is SNHLY, CDR2 FYNNEI. The CDR3 runs to 14 residues. V lost 8 bases and J lost 0, with 8 bases in between. The CDR3 sequence: CASQRGSGANVLTF. CDR3 DNA: TGTGCCAGCCAACGGGGCTCTGGGGCCAACGTCCTGACTTTC.

The chain links TRBV5-4 to TRBJ2-7; D possibly corresponds to TRBD2 (6 bases). From germline, CDR1 is SGHNT and CDR2 YYREEE (reference sequence). The germline V and J ends were trimmed by 4 bases and 7 bases, with 15 bases remaining between them. This CDR3 has 13 amino acids. In nucleotides, the CDR3 is TGTGCCAGCAGCCTCGGGACTTCCCGGGAGCAGTACTTC. Translating gives CASSLGTSREQYF.

This chain joins TRBV5-8 and TRBJ2-7; unclear D gene. CDR3 length: 13 residues. Deletions cut 0 bases from V and 3 bases from J, with 7 bases between. The V gene's germline CDR1 is SGHTS and CDR2 YDEGEE. The CDR3 sequence: CASSLVHNYEQYF. The CDR3 DNA reads as TGTGCCAGCAGCTTGGTACATAACTACGAGCAGTACTTC.

This chain connects TRBV12-2 to TRBJ1-3; the table assigns TRBD1, which was not confirmed against the DNA. TRBV12-2 is tagged as a pseudogene. This CDR3 region has 15 residues. The CDR3 region is CASRSPSYTGNTIYF. The CDR3 DNA sequence: TGTGCAAGTCGCTCACCCAGTTACACTGGAAACACCATATATTTT.

The gene calls are TRBV18 and TRBJ1-6, with unresolved D. CDR1 and CDR2 (germline): KGHSH, LQKENI. The CDR3 spans 13 residues. Trimming took 6 bases from V and 6 from J, leaving 9 bases between them. The CDR3 DNA sequence: TGTGCCAGCTCGTCTTTTAGTAATTCACCCCTCCACTTT. Protein product: CASSSFSNSPLHF.

The chain recombines TRBV5-1 with TRBJ2-2, with a weak D call TRBD2 (5 bases). Trimming cost V 3 bases and J 6 bases, with 9 bases left between them. Germline assignment: CDR1 SGHRS and CDR2 YFSETQ. The CDR3 runs 13 residues. The CDR3 nucleotides are TGCGCCAGCAGCTGCCTAGCTCCCGGGGAGCTGTTTTTT. As protein: CASSCLAPGELFF.

The table lists this clone with many counts. V is TRBV28 and J is TRBJ2-7, with no clear D. Germline lookup yields CDR1 MDHEN and CDR2 SYDVKM. Trimming removed 3 bases from V and 7 bases from J, with 7 bases in between. This CDR3 region has 11 residues. In nucleotides, the CDR3 is TGTGCCAGCAGTTTGACGAGGGAGCAGTACTTC. It is translated as CASSLTREQYF.

CDR3: CASSYQGQGGGQPQHF. CDR3 nucleotides: TGTGCCAGCAGCTATCAGGGACAGGGGGGAGGTCAGCCCCAGCATTTT. The chain uses TRBV5-6 and TRBJ1-5; 11 nucleotides match TRBD1. The CDR3 runs 16 residues. V was pared by 3 bases and J by 6 bases, with 8 bases of the junction left unmatched. CDR1 SGHDT and CDR2 YYEEEE come from the germline V gene.

The V and J genes are TRBV3-1 (or the pseudogene TRBV3-2) and TRBJ1-5, with D perhaps matching TRBD1 (6 bases). Germline CDR1 LGHDT, CDR2 YNNKEL (reference sequence). This CDR3 is 14 amino acids long. With 0 bases removed from V and 12 bases from J, the gap between germline ends came to 15 bases. The CDR3 nucleotides read TGTGCCAGCAGCCAAGATAGTTCCGGGGGGCGCCAGCATTTT. Translated: CASSQDSSGGRQHF.

The V and J genes are TRBV7-2 and TRBJ1-3, with D possibly being TRBD1 (6 bases). CDR1 and CDR2 from the germline V gene are SGHTA and FQGNSA. With 0 bases removed from V and 4 bases from J, the gap between germline ends came to 13 bases. CDR3 length: 16 amino acids. CDR3 residues: CASSLATGQLGNTIYF. The CDR3 DNA is TGTGCCAGCAGCTTAGCGACCGGACAGCTAGGAAACACCATATATTTT.

The gene calls are TRBV28 and TRBJ2-7, with 7 bases that match TRBD1. The CDR3 has 15 residues. Germline assignment: CDR1 MDHEN and CDR2 SYDVKM. The J segment lost 4 bases and the V segment lost 4 bases, leaving 10 bases of the junction unmatched. The CDR3 loop reads CASSWDRDFTYEQYF. CDR3 in DNA: TGTGCCAGCAGTTGGGACAGAGACTTCACATACGAGCAGTACTTC.

This chain links TRBV18 with TRBJ1-1; no clear D gene. This CDR3 comprises 15 residues. The germline gives CDR1 KGHSH, CDR2 LQKENI. Trimming pared 5 bases from V and 0 bases from J, leaving 13 bases between. CDR3 sequence: CASSIKREMNTEAFF. Here the CDR3 DNA reads TGTGCCAGCTCAATAAAACGAGAGATGAACACTGAAGCTTTCTTT.

The gene calls are TRBV5-4 and TRBJ2-3; D possibly corresponds to TRBD2 (6 bases). V lost 4 bases, J lost 1 base, and 10 bases lay in between. The germline CDR1 and CDR2 sequences are SGHNT and YYREEE (reference sequence). This CDR3 has 14 amino acids. CDR3 protein: CASSDASGTDTQYF. CDR3 bases: TGTGCCAGCAGCGACGCTAGCGGCACAGATACGCAGTATTTT. Variable domain in full (rest from reference TRBV5-4 and TRBJ2-3): ETGVTQSPTHLIKTRGQQVTLRCSSQSGHNTVSWYQQALGQGPQFIFQYYREEENGRGNFPPRFSGLQFPNYSSELNVNALELDDSALYLCASSDASGTDTQYFGPGTRLTVL.

This clone was seen only once. The V gene is TRBV5-1, the J gene TRBJ2-1, with D tentatively TRBD2 (6 bases). V shed 0 bases and J shed 8 bases, with 18 bases lying between them. Germline loops: CDR1 SGHRS, CDR2 YFSETQ. The CDR3 covers 16 residues. The CDR3 DNA is TGCGCCAGCAGCTTGGGGAGCGGGTTCGTTTCGGATGAGCAGTTCTTC. This encodes CASSLGSGFVSDEQFF.

This chain links TRBV19 with TRBJ2-7; 7 bases line up with TRBD1. Germline V gene data show CDR1 as LNHDA and CDR2 as SQIVND (reference sequence). The CDR3 is made up of 15 amino acids. V dropped 9 bases and J dropped 3; count of bases not matched to a gene: 14. CDR3 DNA: TGTGCCAGCAGGAATGATGGGACAGCGCACTACGAGCAGTACTTC. It yields the protein CASRNDGTAHYEQYF.

The gene calls are TRBV4-2 and TRBJ1-2; D possibly corresponds to TRBD1 (6 bases). The germline V and J ends were trimmed by 0 bases and 5 bases, with 13 bases remaining between them. There are 15 residues in the CDR3. Per germline, CDR1 LGHNA and CDR2 YNFKEQ. For the CDR3, the DNA is TGTGCCAGCAGCCAAGATGGGACCCAGGGGTATGGCTACACCTTC. Its translation: CASSQDGTQGYGYTF.

The rearrangement joins TRBV2 to TRBJ1-2; 8 positions agree with TRBD1. This CDR3 is built from 14 residues. V trimming: 2 bases; J trimming: 7 bases; junction bases outside the gene matches: 6. Germline CDR1 SNHLY, CDR2 FYNNEI. The CDR3 sequence is CASSEYGQGGGYTF. For the CDR3, the DNA is TGTGCCAGCAGTGAATACGGACAGGGAGGTGGCTACACCTTC.

This clone was counted between two and nine times. The genes are TRBV9 and TRBJ2-1, with TRBD1 identical over 10 bases. This CDR3 spans 15 amino acids. V lost 0 bases and J lost 6; bases outside the gene matches: 3. Per germline, CDR1 SGDLS and CDR2 YYNGEE. For the CDR3, the DNA is TGTGCCAGCAGCGTAGGCGGGACAGGGGTCAATGAGCAGTTCTTC. Translating it yields CASSVGGTGVNEQFF.

This CDR3 reads CASSQGRQGPGETQYF. CDR3 in DNA: TGTGCCAGCAGCCAAGGACGGCAGGGGCCGGGGGAGACCCAGTACTTC. The chain links TRBV4-2 to TRBJ2-5; tentatively, D is TRBD1 (6 bases). V was cut by 1 base and J by 5 bases, with 17 bases left in between. Germline V gives CDR1 LGHNA, CDR2 YNFKEQ. The CDR3 has 16 amino acids.

This chain joins TRBV14 and TRBJ2-6; D remains ambiguous. The V end was cut by 1 base, the J end by 0 bases, with 7 bases between. The CDR3 is made up of 16 amino acids. The germline gives CDR1 SGHDN, CDR2 FVKESK. CDR3 sequence reads: CASSQVLPSGANVLTF. The DNA of the CDR3 is TGTGCCAGCAGCCAAGTCCTCCCCTCTGGGGCCAACGTCCTGACTTTC.

The chain links TRBV28 to TRBJ2-6; 16 nucleotides line up with TRBD2. Germline V gene lookup returns CDR1 MDHEN and CDR2 SYDVKM. CDR3 length equals 19 residues. After removal of 5 bases from V and 1 base from J, the junction contained 5 bases not matched to a gene. CDR3 region: CASSRPGLAGGSGANVLTF. CDR3 bases: TGTGCCAGCAGTCGACCGGGACTAGCGGGAGGGTCTGGGGCCAACGTCCTGACTTTC.

The gene calls are TRBV6-5 and TRBJ2-1, with a weak D call TRBD2 (5 bases). CDR3 length: 15 residues. CDR1 and CDR2 from the germline V gene are MNHEY and SVGAGI. The V end was cut by 0 bases, the J end by 4 bases, with 10 bases between. For the CDR3, the DNA is TGTGCCAGCAGTTACTCGGGAGTGTCGTACAATGAGCAGTTCTTC. Its protein product is CASSYSGVSYNEQFF.

J is TRBJ2-1 and V is TRBV4-3, with D unresolved. The germline V gene encodes CDR1 LGHNA and CDR2 YSLEER. The CDR3 totals 15 residues. The V end was cut by 0 bases, the J end by 8 bases, with 14 bases between. The CDR3 coding sequence is TGCGCCAGCAGCCAAGATCGTAACGGTTTGGATGAGCAGTTCTTC. Protein sequence: CASSQDRNGLDEQFF.

In the case of this clone: Other DNA sequences in this sample translate to the same CDR3. The chain recombines TRBV28 with TRBJ1-5; no clear D. This CDR3 region has 14 residues. Germline assignment: CDR1 MDHEN and CDR2 SYDVKM. V lost 1 base to trimming and J lost 2 bases, with 6 bases between them. In DNA form, the CDR3 reads TGTGCCAGCAGTTTATTGAGGGGCAATCAGCCCCAGCATTTT. Translation: CASSLLRGNQPQHF.

This rearrangement joins TRBV5-1 to TRBJ2-2; possibly TRBD2 for D (7 bases). The CDR3 consists of 16 residues. Trimming cost V 4 bases and J 5 bases, with 18 bases left between them. Germline V gene sequence: CDR1 SGHRS, CDR2 YFSETQ. CDR3 in amino acids: CASSPQGLSVTGELFF. In DNA form, the CDR3 reads TGCGCCAGCAGCCCACAGGGACTATCTGTGACCGGGGAGCTGTTTTTT.

The chain carries TRBV5-4 and TRBJ2-3, with D maybe TRBD2 (7 bases). There are 14 residues in the CDR3. In germline, CDR1 is SGHNT, CDR2 YYREEE (reference sequence). Trimming left V 2 bases short and J 6 bases short, with 13 bases between. DNA for the CDR3: TGTGCCAGCAGCTTTGCGGGGGCTAGGGATACGCAGTATTTT. This codes for CASSFAGARDTQYF.

The gene calls are TRBV5-1 and TRBJ1-1; TRBD1 matches at 8 bases. The CDR3 length is 16 residues. CDR1 and CDR2 (germline): SGHRS, YFSETQ. With 4 bases clipped from V and 1 base from J, the junction kept 9 bases outside the gene matches. The CDR3 sequence is CASSTRTGTWNTEAFF. The CDR3 nucleotides are TGCGCCAGCAGCACCCGGACAGGGACGTGGAACACTGAAGCTTTCTTT.

This chain's CDR3 is CAISLDRGRDWTFF. The CDR3 DNA is TGTGCCATCAGTTTGGACAGGGGACGCGATTGGACTTTCTTT. The V and J genes are TRBV10-3 and TRBJ1-1, with 9 bases lining up with TRBD1. The CDR3 is 14 residues long. Looked up from germline, CDR1 is ENHRY and CDR2 is SYGVKD. Germline trimming cut 5 bases from V and 12 bases from J; bases unmatched to any gene: 13.

This clone was observed a single time. The chain combines TRBV27 with TRBJ2-1; TRBD2 agrees at 9 bases. V was clipped by 0 bases and J by 5 bases; unmatched bases: 2. Germline V gene data show CDR1 as MNHEY and CDR2 as SMNVEV (reference sequence). This CDR3 is 15 amino acids long. The CDR3 coding sequence is TGTGCCAGCAGTTTATCCATAGCGGGGGACAATGAGCAGTTCTTC. Amino acids: CASSLSIAGDNEQFF.

The chain links TRBV3-1 (or the pseudogene TRBV3-2) to TRBJ2-1, with TRBD2 as a possible D gene (6 bases). From germline, CDR1 is LGHDT and CDR2 YNNKEL (reference sequence). Trimming took off 1 base at V and 3 bases at J, with 13 bases between the two ends. The CDR3 sequence is 16 residues long. CDR3 protein: CASSQAERVYYNEQFF. The CDR3 nucleotides are TGTGCCAGCAGCCAAGCGGAGCGGGTTTACTACAATGAGCAGTTCTTC.